The source of this TCR beta chain is a study of T cells in Graves' hyperthyroidism and ophthalmopathy. V lost 1 base, J lost 1 base, and 9 bases lay in between. The CDR3 extends over 15 amino acids. Germline V gene lookup returns CDR1 SEHNR and CDR2 FQNEAQ (reference sequence). This clonotype occurred many times. The source material, RNA transcripts, was used to amplify TCR beta CDR3 regions. In the first-round RT-PCR of the TCR CDR3, the HTBI primer set was used. TCRdb reanalysed the multiplex PCR reads using MiXCR and keeps one entry per CDR3 protein. The table lists about 480,000 distinct CDR3 sequences, approximately 15% of them singletons, with around 17% in the top ten.

This clonotype was sampled from a woman aged 18-30 years with Graves' hyperthyroidism. Sequenced material: blood. This sequence joins TRBV7-9 and TRBJ2-3; D is perhaps TRBD2 (6 bases). Here the CDR3 reads CASSLGRRGTDTQYF. The CDR3 DNA reads as TGTGCCAGCAGCTTAGGCAGGAGGGGCACAGATACGCAGTATTTT.